The sequence of this T cell receptor (beta chain) was determined in a study of blood T cell repertoires in COVID-19. As for the study in general: Acute-phase and convalescent COVID-19 samples originated in the United States, Italy and Spain. The analysed material was cDNA or gDNA that came from T cells, B-cell-depleted T cells, or PBMCs.

Authors' methods: Researchers report that nucleated cell counts were estimated from reference gene primer amplification. Here immunoSEQ multiplex PCR was the method, and the copy in TCRdb shows in-frame clones only, minus some. That table furnishes V, J and clone size, whereas the DNA furnished D and trimming. The sample lists more than 110,000 clones; about nine tenths were seen once. J gave up 3 bases and V 6 bases, and 7 bases lay outside the gene matches. Germline CDR1 is MNHEY and CDR2 is SVGAGI. The CDR3 loop spans 15 amino acids. This clone was found once. Input material: peripheral blood. This sequence joins TRBV6-5 and TRBJ2-1; 8 bases map to TRBD1. The sequence was collected from a woman of 80 years or more with acute or convalescent COVID-19. The CDR3: CASSAPGTGYNEQFF. CDR3 sequence (DNA): TGTGCCAGCAGCGCCCCCGGGACAGGCTACAATGAGCAGTTCTTC.